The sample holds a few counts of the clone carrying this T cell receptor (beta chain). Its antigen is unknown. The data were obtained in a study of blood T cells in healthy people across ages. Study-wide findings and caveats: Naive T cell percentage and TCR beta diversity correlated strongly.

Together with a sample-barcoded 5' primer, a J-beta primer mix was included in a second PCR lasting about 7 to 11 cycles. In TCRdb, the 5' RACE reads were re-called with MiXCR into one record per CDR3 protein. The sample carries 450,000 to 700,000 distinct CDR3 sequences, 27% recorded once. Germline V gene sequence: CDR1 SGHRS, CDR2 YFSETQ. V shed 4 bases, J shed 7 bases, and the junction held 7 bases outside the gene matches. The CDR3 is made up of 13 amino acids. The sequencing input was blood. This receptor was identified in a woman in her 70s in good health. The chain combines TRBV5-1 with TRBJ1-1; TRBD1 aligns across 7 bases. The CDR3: CASSPGTVGEAFF. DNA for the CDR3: TGCGCCAGCAGCCCTGGGACAGTGGGTGAAGCTTTCTTT.